The T cell receptor beta chain described here comes from a study of T cell responses to AZD1222 COVID-19 vaccine. Worth noting for this clone: Its antigen is as yet unknown.

Germline CDR1 and CDR2: MGHRA and YSYEKL. Trimming removed 0 bases at V and 5 bases at J, with 18 bases between. The CDR3 extends over 17 amino acids. Using immunoSEQ multiplex PCR, the repertoire was profiled, and TCRdb retains in-frame clones only, with some absent. This sample has about 93,000 clones, with 65% to 90% found just once. Whole-study findings and limits: There were repertoire samples only from the period after the peak T cell response. Spike-specific TCR breadth and depth both grew after two AZD1222 doses.

The sequence was collected from an adult in good health. The V and J genes are TRBV4-1 and TRBJ2-3; D perhaps matches TRBD1 (5 bases). The source was peripheral blood, collected on day 0 of AZD1222 vaccination. The CDR3 sequence is CASSQEGALRMGDTQYF. CDR3 coding DNA: TGCGCCAGCAGCCAAGAAGGGGCCTTACGGATGGGAGATACGCAGTATTTT.